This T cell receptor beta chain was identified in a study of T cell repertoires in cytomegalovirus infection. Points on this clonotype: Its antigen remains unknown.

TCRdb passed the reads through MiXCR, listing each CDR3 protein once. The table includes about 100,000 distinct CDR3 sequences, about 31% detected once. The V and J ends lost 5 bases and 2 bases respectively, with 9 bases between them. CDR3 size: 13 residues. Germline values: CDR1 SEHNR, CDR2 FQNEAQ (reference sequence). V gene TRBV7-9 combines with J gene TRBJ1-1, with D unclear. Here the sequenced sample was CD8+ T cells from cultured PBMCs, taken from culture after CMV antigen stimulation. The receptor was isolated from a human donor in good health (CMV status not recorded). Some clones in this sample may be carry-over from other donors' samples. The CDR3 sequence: CASSPSGNTEAFF. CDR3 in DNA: TGTGCCAGCAGCCCGTCCGGAAACACTGAAGCTTTCTTT.